The rows below give T cell receptor beta chains drawn from one sample of a study of blood T cell repertoires in COVID-19. TCRdb keeps only in-frame clones here, not all; method: immunoSEQ multiplex PCR. The repertoire includes about 260,000 clones, 87% of them detected once, and around 1.5% sits in the top ten. The sequencing input was peripheral blood. The receptors shown here come from a woman in her thirties or forties who had recovered from COVID-19. Each CDR3 is given with its conserved first and last residue. The D gene is left open where the match is weak. Rows may omit the clone size; those that give it use once, few, many or a size class.

J gene	V gene	D gene	clone size	CDR3 protein	CDR3 DNA
TRBJ1-2	TRBV6-4	TRBD1	.	CASSGTGGYGYTF	TGTGCCAGCAGCGGGACAGGGGGCTATGGCTACACCTTC
TRBJ2-3	TRBV9	TRBD1	.	CASSATGESDTQYF	TGTGCCAGCAGCGCTACAGGGGAATCAGATACGCAGTATTTT
TRBJ1-6	TRBV4-3	.	.	CASSQDYKPHGNSPLHF	TGCGCCAGCAGCCAAGATTACAAGCCTCACGGGAATTCACCCCTCCACTTT
TRBJ1-6	TRBV19	.	once	CASTPRDIRGGPLHF	TGTGCCAGTACCCCACGGGACATCCGAGGGGGACCCCTCCACTTT
TRBJ2-7	TRBV28	TRBD2	.	CASSFASGGYEQYF	TGTGCCAGCAGTTTTGCTAGCGGGGGCTACGAGCAGTACTTC
TRBJ1-2	TRBV10-2	.	.	CASSDPRGDPNYGYTF	TGCGCCAGCAGTGACCCCCGGGGGGATCCTAACTATGGCTACACCTTC
TRBJ1-2	TRBV3-1/TRBV3-2	TRBD1	many	CASSPTGGGGYTF	TGTGCCAGCAGCCCGACAGGGGGCGGTGGCTACACCTTC
TRBJ2-1	TRBV11-2	.	.	CASSLTSLEGQFF	TGTGCCAGCAGCTTAACTAGCTTGGAGGGGCAGTTCTTC
TRBJ1-2	TRBV6-5	TRBD1	.	CASSYQGQGFGYTF	TGTGCCAGCAGTTACCAGGGACAGGGATTTGGCTACACCTTC
TRBJ1-6	TRBV5-1	.	.	CASSLGVGDTVNSPLHF	TGCGCCAGCAGCTTGGGGGTAGGGGACACGGTGAATTCACCCCTCCACTTT
TRBJ1-5	TRBV9	.	.	CASSRDRSNQPQHF	TGTGCCAGCAGCCGCGACAGAAGCAATCAGCCCCAGCATTTT
TRBJ2-2	TRBV18	TRBD1	.	CASSPTRWTGRENTGELFF	TGTGCCAGCTCACCAACCCGTTGGACAGGGCGTGAGAACACCGGGGAGCTGTTTTTT
TRBJ2-7	TRBV10-3	TRBD1	.	CAISWGSTGGYEQYF	TGTGCCATCAGTTGGGGTTCTACAGGGGGCTACGAGCAGTACTTC
TRBJ2-1	TRBV20-1	TRBD2	.	CSASQLAGGRSSYNEQFF	TGCAGTGCTAGTCAGCTAGCGGGGGGACGCAGCTCCTACAATGAGCAGTTCTTC
TRBJ2-7	TRBV6-5	TRBD2	once	CASSYAGTTYEQYF	TGTGCCAGCAGCTACGCCGGGACTACCTACGAGCAGTACTTC
TRBJ2-1	TRBV15	TRBD1	.	CATSSRGTGDNEQFF	TGTGCCACCAGCAGCCGCGGGACAGGGGACAATGAGCAGTTCTTC
TRBJ2-2	TRBV3-1/TRBV3-2	.	.	CASSQAGLNTGELFF	TGTGCCAGCAGCCAAGCCGGACTGAACACCGGGGAGCTGTTTTTT
TRBJ2-3	TRBV7-6	.	.	CASSTSDYFSTDTQYF	TGTGCCAGCAGCACGTCGGACTACTTTAGCACAGATACGCAGTATTTT
TRBJ1-5	TRBV7-9	.	.	CASSAPGGNQPQHF	TGTGCCAGCAGCGCACCAGGGGGCAATCAGCCCCAGCATTTT
TRBJ2-7	TRBV5-7	.	.	CASSPVEVFYEQYF	TGTGCCAGCAGCCCCGTAGAGGTTTTCTACGAGCAGTACTTC
TRBJ2-2	TRBV29-1	.	.	CSVSGTANTGELFF	TGCAGCGTTTCCGGGACTGCGAACACCGGGGAGCTGTTTTTT
TRBJ1-1	TRBV5-1	TRBD1	.	CASSFGQGGSNTEAFF	TGCGCCAGCAGCTTTGGACAGGGAGGATCGAACACTGAAGCTTTCTTT
TRBJ2-5	TRBV9	TRBD1	.	CASSQGGTGGQETQYF	TGTGCCAGCAGCCAAGGGGGTACAGGGGGCCAAGAGACCCAGTACTTC
TRBJ2-3	TRBV7-9	TRBD2	.	CASSVPGLAHNTQYF	TGTGCCAGCAGCGTCCCGGGACTAGCTCATAATACGCAGTATTTT
TRBJ1-2	TRBV12-3/TRBV12-4	TRBD1	.	CASTWDRGNGYTF	TGTGCCAGCACATGGGACAGGGGGAATGGCTACACCTTC
TRBJ1-1	TRBV5-1	.	.	CASSADRLNTEAFF	TGCGCCAGCAGCGCTGACAGGTTGAACACTGAAGCTTTCTTT
TRBJ1-1	TRBV4-3	.	few	CASSQDVSGLREAFF	TGCGCCAGCAGCCAAGATGTGTCGGGTTTGAGAGAAGCTTTCTTT
TRBJ1-1	TRBV5-1	TRBD1	.	CASSRQGVGNTEAFF	TGCGCCAGCAGCCGACAGGGGGTTGGGAACACTGAAGCTTTCTTT
TRBJ1-4	TRBV6-1	.	.	CASSEANYHGDEKLFF	TGTGCCAGCAGTGAAGCGAATTATCACGGGGATGAAAAACTGTTTTTT
TRBJ1-5	TRBV4-3	TRBD1	.	CASSQGPPAGGNQPQHF	TGCGCCAGCAGCCAAGGGCCCCCCGCAGGGGGAAATCAGCCCCAGCATTTT
TRBJ2-1	TRBV2	.	.	CASSEDLDNYNEQFF	TGTGCCAGCAGTGAAGACCTCGACAATTACAATGAGCAGTTCTTC
TRBJ1-1	TRBV5-1	.	once	CASSLGDTMNTEAFF	TGCGCCAGCAGCTTGGGGGACACTATGAACACTGAAGCTTTCTTT
TRBJ2-5	TRBV3-1/TRBV3-2	TRBD2	.	CASSQGATSGEETQYF	TGTGCCAGCAGCCAAGGCGCGACTAGCGGGGAAGAGACCCAGTACTTC
TRBJ1-5	TRBV12-3/TRBV12-4	.	.	CASRRQYSQPQHF	TGTGCCAGCAGGAGACAGTACAGTCAGCCCCAGCATTTT
TRBJ2-3	TRBV13	.	.	CASSPAETSTDTQYF	TGTGCCAGCAGCCCAGCGGAGACTAGCACAGATACGCAGTATTTT
TRBJ1-6	TRBV27	.	.	CASSSLGGAKDSPLHF	TGTGCCAGCAGTTCCCTAGGGGGGGCTAAGGATTCACCCCTCCACTTT
TRBJ2-4	TRBV6-2/TRBV6-3	.	once	CASSLRTVYAKNIQYF	TGTGCCAGCAGTCTACGGACTGTTTATGCCAAAAACATTCAGTACTTC
TRBJ2-7	TRBV2	.	.	CASSYHYEQYF	TGTGCCAGCAGCTACCACTACGAGCAGTACTTC
TRBJ2-3	TRBV5-1	.	.	CASSLSLLGTDTQYF	TGCGCCAGCAGCTTGTCACTCTTGGGCACAGATACGCAGTATTTT
TRBJ2-7	TRBV7-9	TRBD2	.	CASSLALAGNSYEQYF	TGTGCCAGCAGCTTAGCACTAGCGGGGAACTCCTACGAGCAGTACTTC
TRBJ1-3	TRBV18	.	.	CASSPPSRAAGNTIYF	TGTGCCAGCTCACCACCGTCCAGGGCGGCTGGAAACACCATATATTTT
TRBJ1-2	TRBV11-1	TRBD1	once	CASSPRTGEGVGYTF	TGTGCCAGCAGTCCACGGACAGGAGAAGGGGTTGGCTACACCTTC
TRBJ2-2	TRBV11-1	TRBD2	once	CASSLLGGADTGELFF	TGTGCCAGCAGCTTACTCGGGGGGGCGGACACCGGGGAGCTGTTTTTT
TRBJ2-2	TRBV2	.	.	CASSDRGATGELFF	TGTGCCAGCAGTGACCGGGGGGCCACCGGGGAGCTGTTTTTT
TRBJ2-3	TRBV7-3	TRBD2	.	CASSPGLAGRTDTQYF	TGTGCCAGCAGCCCCGGACTAGCGGGGCGCACAGATACGCAGTATTTT
TRBJ2-1	TRBV14	.	.	CASSQVLSVAEQFF	TGTGCCAGCAGCCAAGTCTTGTCTGTGGCTGAGCAGTTCTTC
TRBJ1-1	TRBV10-3	TRBD1	.	CAISASKGATEAFF	TGTGCCATCAGTGCCAGTAAGGGGGCAACTGAAGCTTTCTTT
TRBJ1-1	TRBV6-5	.	.	CASSLLRGGNTEAFF	TGTGCCAGCAGCTTACTCAGGGGTGGGAACACTGAAGCTTTCTTT
TRBJ1-2	TRBV2	.	.	CASRSWGEGNYGYTF	TGTGCCAGCAGAAGTTGGGGGGAGGGTAACTATGGCTACACCTTC
TRBJ1-5	TRBV9	TRBD1	.	CARSRRGPGGCQPQHF	TGTGCACGAAGTAGGAGAGGGCCAGGGGGGTGTCAGCCCCAGCATTTT
TRBJ1-5	TRBV6-5	TRBD1	.	CASRGGTGSQPQHF	TGTGCCAGCAGGGGGGGGACAGGTTCTCAGCCCCAGCATTTT
TRBJ1-1	TRBV3-1/TRBV3-2	.	few	CASSQEILSFFRGSREAFF	TGTGCCAGCAGCCAAGAAATTCTTTCTTTTTTTAGGGGTTCGAGGGAAGCTTTCTTT
TRBJ2-5	TRBV9	TRBD2	.	CASSALAGGPQETQYF	TGTGCCAGCAGCGCCTTAGCGGGGGGCCCTCAAGAGACCCAGTACTTC